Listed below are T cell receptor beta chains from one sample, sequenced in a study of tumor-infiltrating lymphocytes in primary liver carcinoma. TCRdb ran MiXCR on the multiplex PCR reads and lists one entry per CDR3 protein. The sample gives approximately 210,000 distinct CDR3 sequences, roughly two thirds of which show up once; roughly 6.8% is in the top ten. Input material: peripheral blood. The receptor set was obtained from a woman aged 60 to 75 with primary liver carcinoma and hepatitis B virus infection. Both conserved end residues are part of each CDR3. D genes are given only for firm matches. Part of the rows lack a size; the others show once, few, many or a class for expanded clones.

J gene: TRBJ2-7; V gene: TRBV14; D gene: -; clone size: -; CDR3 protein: CASSQDRPYEQYF; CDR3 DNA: TGTGCCAGCAGCCAAGATCGGCCCTACGAGCAGTACTTC
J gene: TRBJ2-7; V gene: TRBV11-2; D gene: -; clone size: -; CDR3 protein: CASSLRSAGREHYF; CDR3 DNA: TGTGCTAGCAGCCTCCGCTCCGCCGGGCGCGAGCATTACTTC
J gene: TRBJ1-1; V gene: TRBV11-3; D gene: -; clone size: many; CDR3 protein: CASSFLPDTEAFF; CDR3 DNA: TGTGCCAGCAGCTTTCTGCCGGACACTGAAGCTTTCTTT
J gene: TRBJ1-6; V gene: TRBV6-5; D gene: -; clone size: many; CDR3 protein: CASSYRSRDNSPLHF; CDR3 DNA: TGTGCCAGCAGCTATCGCAGTAGGGATAATTCACCCCTCCACTTT
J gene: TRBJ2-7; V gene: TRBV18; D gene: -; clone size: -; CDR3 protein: CARSPPSERDEQYF; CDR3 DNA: TGTGCCAGATCACCACCTTCGGAGCGGGACGAGCAGTACTTC
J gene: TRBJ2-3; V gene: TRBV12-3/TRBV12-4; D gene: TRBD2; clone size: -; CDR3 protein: CASSSPVAGGRADMQYF; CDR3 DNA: TGTGCCAGCAGTAGCCCGGTTGCGGGAGGGCGGGCAGATATGCAGTATTTT
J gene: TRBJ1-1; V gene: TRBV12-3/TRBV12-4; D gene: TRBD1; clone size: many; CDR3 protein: CASSPGQGMNTEAFF; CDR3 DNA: TGTGCCAGCAGTCCAGGACAGGGCATGAACACTGAAGCTTTCTTT
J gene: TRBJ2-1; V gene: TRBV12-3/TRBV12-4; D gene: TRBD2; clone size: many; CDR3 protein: CASSLLASGLNEQFF; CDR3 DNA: TGTGCCAGCAGTCTCCTGGCTAGCGGCCTTAATGAGCAGTTCTTC
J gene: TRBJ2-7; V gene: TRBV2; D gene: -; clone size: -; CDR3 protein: CSSSTAYPYEQYF; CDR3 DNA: TGTTCCAGCAGTACAGCCTATCCGTACGAGCAGTACTTC
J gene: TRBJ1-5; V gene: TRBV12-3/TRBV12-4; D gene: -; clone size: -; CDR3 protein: CASSCSEGSQPQHF; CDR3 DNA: TGTGCCAGCAGTTGCTCCGAGGGAAGTCAGCCCCAGCATTTT
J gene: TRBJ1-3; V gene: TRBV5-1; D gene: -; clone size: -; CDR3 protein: CASSDLWGENTIYF; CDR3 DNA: TGCGCCAGCAGCGATTTATGGGGTGAAAACACCATATATTTT
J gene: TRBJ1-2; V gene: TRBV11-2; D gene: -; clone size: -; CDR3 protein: CAGSPGTYGYTF; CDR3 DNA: TGTGCCGGCAGCCCGGGGACGTATGGCTACACTTTC
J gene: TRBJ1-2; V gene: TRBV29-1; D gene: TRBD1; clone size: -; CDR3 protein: CSITQGAEDGYTF; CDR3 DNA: TGCAGCATTACGCAGGGGGCAGAGGATGGCTACACCTTC
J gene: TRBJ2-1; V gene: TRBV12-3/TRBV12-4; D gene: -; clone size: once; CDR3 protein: CASSLRGARLDEQFF; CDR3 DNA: TGTGCCAGCAGTTTGAGGGGGGCACGTCTGGATGAGCAGTTCTTC
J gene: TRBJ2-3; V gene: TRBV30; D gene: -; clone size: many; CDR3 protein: CAWSVRDTQYF; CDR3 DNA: TGTGCCTGGAGTGTAAGAGATACGCAGTATTTT
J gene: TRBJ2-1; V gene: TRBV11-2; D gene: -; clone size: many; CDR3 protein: CASSLDPSSDRLRNEQFF; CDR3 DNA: TGTGCCAGCAGCTTAGATCCCTCTAGCGACCGCCTACGGAATGAGCAGTTCTTC
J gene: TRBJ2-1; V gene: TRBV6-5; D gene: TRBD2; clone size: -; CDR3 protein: CTSSYSTSGTPVEQFF; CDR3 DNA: TGTACCAGCAGTTACTCAACTAGCGGGACTCCAGTGGAACAGTTCTTC
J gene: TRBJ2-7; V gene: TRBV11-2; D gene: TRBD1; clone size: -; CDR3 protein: CASSLEKGQGYERHF; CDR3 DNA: TGTGCCAGCAGCTTAGAAAAGGGACAGGGCTACGAGCGGCACTTC
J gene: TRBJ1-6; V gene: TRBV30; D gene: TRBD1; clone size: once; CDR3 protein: CAWTPGQGLHF; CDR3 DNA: TGTGCCTGGACCCCGGGACAGGGCCTCCACTTT
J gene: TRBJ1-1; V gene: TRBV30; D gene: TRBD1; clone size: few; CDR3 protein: CAWDRAATEAFF; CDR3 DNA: TGTGCCTGGGACAGGGCGGCCACTGAAGCTTTCTTT
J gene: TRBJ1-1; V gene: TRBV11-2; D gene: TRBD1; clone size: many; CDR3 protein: CASSLIQGYTEAFF; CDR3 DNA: TGTGCCAGCAGCTTAATACAGGGGTACACTGAAGCTTTCTTT
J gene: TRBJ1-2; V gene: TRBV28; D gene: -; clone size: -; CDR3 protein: CASSLNLDYGYTF; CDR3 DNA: TGTGCCAGCAGTTTAAATCTTGACTATGGCTACACCTTC
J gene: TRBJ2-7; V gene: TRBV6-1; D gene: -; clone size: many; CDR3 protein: CASSGGDNVYEQYF; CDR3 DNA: TGTGCCAGCAGTGGAGGGGACAACGTCTACGAGCAGTACTTC
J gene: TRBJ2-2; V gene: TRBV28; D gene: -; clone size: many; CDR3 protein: CASFYTGELFF; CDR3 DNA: TGTGCCAGCTTTTACACCGGGGAGCTGTTTTTT
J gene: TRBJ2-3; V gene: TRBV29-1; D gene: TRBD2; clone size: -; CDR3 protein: CSVALAGGRGDTQCF; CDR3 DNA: TGCAGCGTCGCCCTAGCGGGAGGGCGGGGGGATACGCAGTGTTTT
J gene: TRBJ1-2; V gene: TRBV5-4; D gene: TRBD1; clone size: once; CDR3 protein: CVSSAGGTDYGYTF; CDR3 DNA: TGTGTCAGCAGCGCTGGAGGGACAGACTATGGCTACACCTTC
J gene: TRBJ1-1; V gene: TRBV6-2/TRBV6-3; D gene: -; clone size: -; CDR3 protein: CASLRSGTEAFF; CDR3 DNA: TGTGCCAGCCTAAGATCCGGGACTGAAGCTTTCTTT
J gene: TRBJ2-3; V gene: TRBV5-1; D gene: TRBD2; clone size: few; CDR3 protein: CASSLLTSGSADTQYF; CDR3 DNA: TGCGCCAGCAGCCTCCTGACTAGCGGGAGTGCAGATACGCAGTATTTT
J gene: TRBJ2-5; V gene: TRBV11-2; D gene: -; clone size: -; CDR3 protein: CDSSLESNGTQYF; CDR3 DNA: TGTGACAGCAGCTTAGAATCCAACGGGACCCAGTACTTT
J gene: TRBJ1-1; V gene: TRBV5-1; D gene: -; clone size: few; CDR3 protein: CASSLFRGNTEAFF; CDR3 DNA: TGCGCCAGCAGCTTGTTCCGGGGCAACACTGAAGCTTTCTTT
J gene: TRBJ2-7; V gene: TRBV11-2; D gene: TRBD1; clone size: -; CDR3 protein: CASSSLGQGSYEQYF; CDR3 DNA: TGTGCCAGCAGCTCACTGGGACAGGGATCCTACGAGCAGTACTTT
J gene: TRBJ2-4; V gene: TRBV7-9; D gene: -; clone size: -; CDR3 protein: CASSSGPRGENIQYF; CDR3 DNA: TGTGCCAGCAGCTCCGGCCCAAGGGGCGAAAACATTCAGTACTTC
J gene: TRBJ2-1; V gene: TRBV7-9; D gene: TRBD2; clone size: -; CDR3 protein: CASSWIAGAYEQFF; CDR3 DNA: TGTGCCAGCAGCTGGATAGCGGGAGCATATGAGCAGTTCTTC
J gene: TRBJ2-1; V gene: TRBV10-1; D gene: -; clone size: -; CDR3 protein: CASSESGAGCNEQFF; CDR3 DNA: TGCGCCAGCAGTGAGTCCGGCGCAGGGTGCAATGAGCAGTTCTTC
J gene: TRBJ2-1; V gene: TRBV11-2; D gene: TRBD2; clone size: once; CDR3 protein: CARSRGGLAGVRSYNEQLF; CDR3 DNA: TGTGCCAGAAGCCGGGGAGGACTAGCGGGAGTCCGCTCCTACAATGAGCAGTTGTTC
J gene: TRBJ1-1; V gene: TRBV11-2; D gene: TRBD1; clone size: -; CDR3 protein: CASSLAWTGGHEAFF; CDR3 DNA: TGTGCCAGCAGCTTAGCTTGGACAGGGGGTCACGAAGCGTTCTTT
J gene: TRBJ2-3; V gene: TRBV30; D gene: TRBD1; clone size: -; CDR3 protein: CAWGPTGTDTQYF; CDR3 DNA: TGTGCCTGGGGGCCGACAGGGACAGATACGCAGTATTTT
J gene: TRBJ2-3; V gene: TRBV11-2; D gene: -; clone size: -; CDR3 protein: CASRTDPVMRLAGTDTQYF; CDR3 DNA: TGTGCTAGCAGGACGGACCCAGTTATGCGCCTCGCGGGTACAGATACGCAGTATTTT
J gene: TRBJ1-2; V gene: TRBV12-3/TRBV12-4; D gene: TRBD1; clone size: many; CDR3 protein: CASSPRDRDRFGYGYTF; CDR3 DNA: TGTGCCAGCAGTCCACGGGACAGGGATAGGTTCGGCTATGGCTACACCTTC
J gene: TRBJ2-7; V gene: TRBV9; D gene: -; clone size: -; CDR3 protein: CASSVIGIGTCEQYF; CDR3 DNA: TGTGCCAGCAGCGTAATCGGGATAGGTACCTGCGAGCAGTACTTC